The 28 T cell receptor beta chains in this list originate from one sample, sequenced in a study of CD8+ T cells in alopecia areata (dated by TCRdb to the late 2010s). Library method: the immunoSEQ multiplex PCR assay. To provide template for TCR sequencing, every sample had RNA extracted and reverse transcribed into cDNA. This immuneACCESS table, as held by TCRdb, lists in-frame sequences with V and J called but not all clones. Of the missing ones, under half trace to an unresolved V gene in checked studies; the others have no known cause. This sample lists 65,000 to 75,000 clones; 40% to 50% were detected once. About 18% of the sample belongs to the ten largest clones. The meaning of the sample's time point label: baseline before oral tofacitinib. The sequences come from CD8+ T cells sorted from blood, collected at week 0. The source is a human donor with alopecia areata.

J is TRBJ1-2 and V is TRBV7-9; 8 bases match TRBD1. The length of the CDR3 is 15 residues. V lost 0 bases and J lost 5; bases outside the gene matches: 5. Germline CDR1 SEHNR, CDR2 FQNEAQ (reference sequence). The CDR3: CASSLADRGVYGYTF. As DNA, the CDR3 is TGTGCCAGCAGCTTAGCCGACAGGGGAGTGTATGGCTACACCTTC.

The chain carries TRBV10-3 and TRBJ1-3, with no clear D. The V gene's germline CDR1 is ENHRY and CDR2 SYGVKD. This CDR3 has 17 residues. V was cut by 0 bases and J by 0 bases, with 12 bases left in between. CDR3 region: CAISESPREDSGNTIYF. In nucleotides, the CDR3 is TGTGCCATCAGTGAGTCTCCACGGGAAGACTCTGGAAACACCATATATTTT.

This sequence joins TRBV5-1 and TRBJ2-7, with D possibly matching TRBD2 (5 bases). The CDR3 is 14 residues long. CDR1 is SGHRS and CDR2 is YFSETQ in the germline V gene. V was shortened by 3 bases and J by 2 bases, with 12 bases between the two germline ends. The CDR3 nucleotides read TGCGCCAGCAGCTCACGGGGTTCCACCTACGAGCAGTACTTC. Protein: CASSSRGSTYEQYF.

This clone was seen a few times. The chain recombines TRBV4-1 with TRBJ2-3, with TRBD2 as a possible D gene (5 bases). The CDR3 is made up of 17 amino acids. Between the trimmed V and J ends, which lost 1 base and 0 bases, there was a span of 14 bases. Germline-derived CDR1 and CDR2 are MGHRA and YSYEKL. The chain's CDR3 is CASSQAPAGLSTDTQYF. DNA of the CDR3: TGCGCCAGCAGCCAAGCCCCTGCGGGCCTAAGCACAGATACGCAGTATTTT.

In this sample, this clone turned up a few times. The V and J genes are TRBV29-1 and TRBJ2-1; TRBD2 might be the D (6 bases). This CDR3 contains 16 residues. Germline lookup yields CDR1 SQVTM and CDR2 ANQGSEA. The V end was cut by 7 bases, the J end by 5 bases, with 24 bases between. In nucleotides, the CDR3 is TGCAGCGCCCACCTGGCGGGAAAGGGATGGGACAATGAGCAGTTCTTC. Translation: CSAHLAGKGWDNEQFF.

This clone turned up a few times. The chain combines TRBV29-1 with TRBJ2-7; 10 nucleotides match TRBD2. This CDR3 contains 13 residues. V lost 7 bases and J lost 2; bases outside the gene matches: 5. CDR1 is SQVTM and CDR2 is ANQGSEA in the germline V gene. The CDR3 is CSAGTSEAYEQYF. CDR3 DNA: TGCAGCGCCGGGACTAGCGAGGCCTACGAGCAGTACTTC.

This clone was seen a handful of times. The rearrangement uses TRBV7-9 and TRBJ2-7, with TRBD1 matching 10 bases. This CDR3 region has 14 residues. V lost 4 bases, J lost 6 bases, and 6 bases stayed unmatched. Germline V lookup: CDR1 SEHNR, CDR2 FQNEAQ (reference sequence). The chain's CDR3 is CASSSGQGSGEQYF. DNA of the CDR3: TGTGCCAGCAGCTCGGGACAGGGGTCCGGCGAGCAGTACTTC.

This chain uses TRBV27 with TRBJ2-7; D is perhaps TRBD2 (5 bases). The length of the CDR3 is 15 residues. V was clipped by 2 bases and J by 3 bases, with 14 bases between them. Germline V CDR1 and CDR2: MNHEY, SMNVEV (reference sequence). In DNA form, the CDR3 reads TGTGCCAGCAGTTTACGGCTCCCGGGGAACTACGAGCAGTACTTC. Its protein product is CASSLRLPGNYEQYF.

This clone has a single count. The chain uses TRBV7-3 and TRBJ2-3; D is undetermined. Germline V gene data show CDR1 as SGHTA and CDR2 as FQGTGA. Trimming shortened V by 3 bases and J by 4 bases, and 8 bases separated the two germline ends. There are 13 residues in the CDR3. CDR3 protein: CASSFGGADTQYF. The CDR3, as DNA: TGTGCCAGCAGCTTTGGTGGGGCAGATACGCAGTATTTT.

The chain combines TRBV7-9 with TRBJ2-3, with D possibly being TRBD2 (6 bases). The CDR3 has 15 residues. Trimming stripped 5 bases from V and 0 bases from J, with 12 bases between. Germline assignment: CDR1 SEHNR and CDR2 FQNEAQ (reference sequence). CDR3 residues: CASSGWGVSTDTQYF. The CDR3 region has the DNA TGTGCCAGCAGCGGTTGGGGGGTGAGCACAGATACGCAGTATTTT.

By sample share, this clone is medium-sized (0.01 to 0.1%). The chain couples TRBV7-9 to TRBJ2-7; 9 bases fit TRBD2. CDR1 and CDR2 from the germline V gene are SEHNR and FQNEAQ (reference sequence). The length of the CDR3 is 14 residues. Trimming took 2 bases from V and 3 from J; bases not matched to a gene: 2. CDR3 region: CASSLSSGNYEQYF. CDR3 sequence (DNA): TGTGCCAGCAGCTTATCTAGCGGGAACTACGAGCAGTACTTC.

The rearrangement links TRBV4-1 to TRBJ1-2; 7 bases map to TRBD1. This CDR3 is built from 16 residues. CDR1 is MGHRA, CDR2 YSYEKL, per germline. J was trimmed by 4 bases and V by 3 bases; bases with no gene match: 11. CDR3: CASSQATGALPYGYTF. The CDR3 nucleotides read TGCGCCAGCAGCCAGGCTACAGGGGCGCTTCCCTATGGCTACACCTTC.

This clone was picked up a small number of times. The V gene is TRBV4-2, the J gene TRBJ2-1, with no clear D. This CDR3 contains 14 residues. The V gene's germline CDR1 is LGHNA and CDR2 YNFKEQ. V lost 1 base and J 5 bases, leaving 9 bases between the germline ends. CDR3 sequence reads: CASSQVASNNEQFF. The CDR3 DNA reads as TGTGCCAGCAGCCAAGTGGCTTCAAACAATGAGCAGTTCTTC.

The chain links TRBV21-1 to TRBJ2-7; the tabulated D call, TRBD1, remains unverified against the DNA. TRBV21-1 is described as a pseudogene. CDR3 length: 14 residues. CDR3 protein: CASPPDTGPYEQYF. DNA for the CDR3: TGTGCCAGCCCCCCCGACACTGGGCCTTACGAGCAGTACTTC.

The rearrangement links TRBV5-6 to TRBJ2-3; D gene uncertain. CDR1 is SGHDT, CDR2 YYEEEE, per germline. Trimming left V 1 base short and J 4 bases short, with 10 bases between. The length of the CDR3 is 14 residues. As DNA, the CDR3 is TGTGCCAGCAGCTTGCTCGGAAAAGCAGATACGCAGTATTTT. It translates to CASSLLGKADTQYF.

This clone came up a few times. The rearrangement joins TRBV4-1 to TRBJ2-1; no firm D call. The CDR3 contains 13 residues. Germline loops: CDR1 MGHRA, CDR2 YSYEKL. V lost 0 bases and J lost 7, with 7 bases in between. CDR3 coding DNA: TGCGCCAGCAGCCAAGAGGGCCGGAATGAGCAGTTCTTC. The encoded protein is CASSQEGRNEQFF.

The chain combines TRBV7-9 with TRBJ2-3; the D is unclear. Between the trimmed V and J ends, which lost 7 bases and 6 bases, there was a span of 14 bases. Germline V gene data show CDR1 as SEHNR and CDR2 as FQNEAQ (reference sequence). This CDR3 is 13 amino acids long. The CDR3 region is CASNPLVYDTQYF. CDR3 coding DNA: TGTGCCAGCAACCCCCTTGTATATGATACGCAGTATTTT.

The rearrangement links TRBV7-2 to TRBJ2-7; TRBD1 might be the D (5 bases). This CDR3 has 12 residues. Germline lookup yields CDR1 SGHTA and CDR2 FQGNSA. Trimming pared 10 bases from V and 2 bases from J, leaving 12 bases between. DNA for the CDR3: TGTGCCACCCTAGACAGTACCTACGAGCAGTACTTC. It specifies CATLDSTYEQYF.

The chain has TRBV28 and TRBJ1-1; maybe TRBD1 (6 bases). The CDR3 is 14 amino acids. The ends were cut back, 4 bases at V and 6 bases at J, with 15 bases in the middle. CDR1 and CDR2 (germline): MDHEN, SYDVKM. The CDR3 is CASSSQGGVPEAFF. For the CDR3, the DNA is TGTGCCAGCAGTTCTCAAGGGGGTGTGCCTGAAGCTTTCTTT.

The V gene is TRBV9, the J gene TRBJ2-7, with a weak D call TRBD2 (6 bases). The CDR3 runs to 15 residues. V was pared by 4 bases and J by 0 bases, with 14 bases between. Germline V gives CDR1 SGDLS, CDR2 YYNGEE. The CDR3 protein is CASSPGGGLSYEQYF. The DNA of the CDR3 is TGTGCCAGCAGCCCCGGGGGAGGACTCTCCTACGAGCAGTACTTC.

This sequence joins TRBV7-9 and TRBJ2-7; TRBD1 matches at 11 bases. The CDR3 extends over 15 amino acids. Unmatched junction bases numbered 5, after V lost 5 bases and J lost 2 bases. The V gene's germline CDR1 is SEHNR and CDR2 FQNEAQ (reference sequence). The CDR3 spells CASSPRDRGTYEQYF. As DNA, the CDR3 is TGTGCCAGCAGCCCCCGGGACAGGGGGACCTACGAGCAGTACTTC.

The V and J genes are TRBV29-1 and TRBJ2-1; a weak D match, TRBD1 (5 bases). This CDR3 contains 16 residues. Trimming stripped 5 bases from V and 7 bases from J, with 24 bases between. Germline CDR1 reads SQVTM; CDR2 reads ANQGSEA. The CDR3 nucleotides read TGCAGCGTTCCCGCACCGGGCCAAGGGGTGATAAATGAGCAGTTCTTC. It translates to CSVPAPGQGVINEQFF.

CDR3 region: CASSLDPAYEQYF. CDR3 nucleotides: TGTGCCAGCAGCTTGGATCCCGCCTACGAGCAGTACTTC. The V gene is TRBV5-4, the J gene TRBJ2-7; D is unresolved. V dropped 0 bases and J dropped 2 bases, with 6 bases sitting between them. Germline CDR1 is SGHNT and CDR2 is YYREEE (reference sequence). The CDR3 has 13 residues.

This chain uses TRBV29-1 with TRBJ1-2; 7 nucleotides match TRBD1. Germline loops: CDR1 SQVTM, CDR2 ANQGSEA. V dropped 6 bases and J dropped 7; count of bases not matched to a gene: 8. The length of the CDR3 is 12 residues. The CDR3 bases are TGCAGCGTAAGACAGGGACTGGCTGGCTACACCTTC. As protein: CSVRQGLAGYTF.

This sequence joins TRBV7-9 and TRBJ2-7; D is possibly TRBD1 or TRBD2 (6 bases each). The CDR3 is 13 amino acids. V was clipped by 3 bases and J by 11 bases, with 17 bases between them. Germline V lookup: CDR1 SEHNR, CDR2 FQNEAQ (reference sequence). CDR3 nucleotides: TGTGCCAGCAGCTTGGGGGGCAGGCCGGGCGAGTACTTC. Translating it yields CASSLGGRPGEYF.

This clone was picked up a small number of times. The gene calls are TRBV7-2 and TRBJ2-1; 13 nucleotides match TRBD2. Trimming at V came to 1 base and at J to 8 bases, leaving 11 bases not matched to a gene. The germline CDR1 and CDR2 sequences are SGHTA and FQGNSA. The CDR3 extends over 18 amino acids. CDR3 residues: CASSLVVTSGRGVDEQFF. In DNA form, the CDR3 reads TGTGCCAGCAGCTTAGTGGTCACTAGCGGGAGGGGAGTGGATGAGCAGTTCTTC.

As for this clone: A far larger clone is just one base off, so this is likely a read error. The V gene is TRBV27, the J gene TRBJ2-1, with a tentative D call TRBD2 (6 bases). V was pared by 5 bases and J by 10 bases, with 15 bases between. This CDR3 contains 13 residues. The germline gives CDR1 MNHEY, CDR2 SMNVEV (reference sequence). The CDR3 DNA reads TGTGCCAGCAGTCCCCTCCCCGCGGGGGAGCAGTTCTTC. Protein product: CASSPLPAGEQFF.

This clone showed up just a few times. The V call is TRBV29-1, the J call TRBJ2-4; D perhaps matches TRBD1 (5 bases). Trimming took 3 bases from V and 8 from J, leaving 14 bases between them. The CDR3 sequence is 13 residues long. Germline V CDR1 and CDR2: SQVTM, ANQGSEA. This chain's CDR3 is CSVEGHLRDIQYF. In DNA form, the CDR3 reads TGCAGCGTTGAGGGTCACCTCAGGGACATTCAGTACTTC.